This is a list of T cell receptor beta chains from one sample in a study of T cell responses to AZD1222 COVID-19 vaccine. Clones were sequenced by immunoSEQ multiplex PCR, and TCRdb holds only the in-frame ones, with some missing. The sample has about 110,000 clones, roughly nine tenths seen once. Sequences were derived from peripheral blood, sampled on day 0 of AZD1222 vaccination. These receptors were taken from an adult in good health. Each CDR3 is given with its conserved first and last residue. The D gene is left open where the match is weak. Expanded clones are given a class, and other clones once, few, many or no size at all.

TRBV5-1	.	.	TRBJ2-7	TGCGCCAGCAGCGCTGGGACGGAGGCCGGGGAGCAGTACTTC	CASSAGTEAGEQYF
TRBV6-5	.	.	TRBJ2-2	TGTGCCAGCAAGAGAGCCGAGAACACCGGGGAGCTGTTTTTT	CASKRAENTGELFF
TRBV18	.	TRBD1	TRBJ2-1	TGTGCCAGCTCACCACTTCCGGGACAGGGTACGAATGAGCAGTTCTTC	CASSPLPGQGTNEQFF
TRBV11-2	.	.	TRBJ1-2	TGTGCCAGCAGCTTAGAGAGCTGGGGCTACACCTTC	CASSLESWGYTF
TRBV7-2	.	TRBD1	TRBJ2-7	TGTGCCAGCAGCCAAAAAAGATTACGGGGACAGAACTACGAGCAGTACTTC	CASSQKRLRGQNYEQYF
TRBV11-1	.	.	TRBJ2-3	TGTGCCAGCAGCTTAGACAGAACAGATACGCAGTATTTT	CASSLDRTDTQYF
TRBV30	once	.	TRBJ2-2	TGTGCCTGGAGCTGGGGGTCCTACGCCGGGGAGCTGTTTTTT	CAWSWGSYAGELFF
TRBV6-2/TRBV6-3	few	.	TRBJ1-5	TGTGCCAGCAGTTACTACAGTAGCAATCAGCCCCAGCATTTT	CASSYYSSNQPQHF
TRBV7-8	.	TRBD1	TRBJ1-2	TGTGCCAGCAGCTTAGGGACAGGGGGTATCTATGGCTACACCTTC	CASSLGTGGIYGYTF
TRBV9	.	TRBD2	TRBJ2-1	TGTGCCAGCAGCGTTCGACTAGCGGGCAGCTCCTACAATGAGCAGTTCTTC	CASSVRLAGSSYNEQFF
TRBV6-2/TRBV6-3	.	.	TRBJ1-1	TGTGCCAGCAGCGTTGGGGCTAACACTGAAGCTTTCTTT	CASSVGANTEAFF
TRBV6-1	.	.	TRBJ1-1	TGTGCCAGCAGTGAAGGGGACACAAACACTGAAGCTTTCTTT	CASSEGDTNTEAFF
TRBV6-5	.	TRBD1	TRBJ1-2	TGTGCCAGCAGTTACAGGCAGGGGGTAGGGGGCTACACCTTC	CASSYRQGVGGYTF
TRBV27	.	.	TRBJ2-3	TGTGCCAGCAGTTACTGGGAAAACACAGATACGCAGTATTTT	CASSYWENTDTQYF
TRBV7-9	.	TRBD1	TRBJ1-2	TGTGCCAGCAGCTTACAGGGGGCCATTCCCTTC	CASSLQGAIPF
TRBV6-1	.	TRBD1	TRBJ1-2	TGTGCCAGCAGTGAATCGCCCCGACAGGGACAGTTC	CASSESPRQGQF
TRBV7-8	.	TRBD1	TRBJ1-1	TGTGCCAGCAGCCCTGGGACAGCGCCTGAAGCTTTCTTT	CASSPGTAPEAFF
TRBV5-1	.	TRBD1	TRBJ1-1	TGCGCCAGCAGCTTGTTTGGACAGGGTGAAACTGAAGCTTTCTTT	CASSLFGQGETEAFF
TRBV9	.	TRBD1	TRBJ2-7	TGTGCCAGCAGCGTAGCTGGCGACAGGGGACCAGACGAGCAGTACTTC	CASSVAGDRGPDEQYF
TRBV6-1	.	.	TRBJ2-7	TGTGCCAGCAGTGAATATCCCCTCGGTGACGAGCAGTACTTC	CASSEYPLGDEQYF
TRBV30	.	TRBD2	TRBJ2-7	TGTGCCTGGAGTAGTAGCGGGGGGGCTGTAGAGCAGTACTTC	CAWSSSGGAVEQYF
TRBV7-9	.	.	TRBJ2-7	TGTGCCAGCAGCTTATCGGAGAAGCAGTACTTC	CASSLSEKQYF
TRBV7-3	.	TRBD1	TRBJ2-2	TGTGCCAGCAGTTCCGGGACAGGGGTTAACGCCGGGGAGCTGTTTTTT	CASSSGTGVNAGELFF
TRBV6-6	.	TRBD1	TRBJ1-5	TGTGCCAGCAGTCTAACATGGGACAGGGTAGAATATCAGCCCCAGCATTTT	CASSLTWDRVEYQPQHF
TRBV5-1	few	TRBD2	TRBJ2-1	TGCGCCAGCAGCCTGGGACTAGCGGGAGGTTTTGAGCAGTTCTTC	CASSLGLAGGFEQFF
TRBV5-1	once	.	TRBJ2-1	TGCGCCAGCAGCCCGGGGGTGACGGTTGAGCAGTTCTTC	CASSPGVTVEQFF
TRBV25-1	.	.	TRBJ1-1	TGTGCCAGCGGAGGGGACGTCCGCACTGAAGCTTTCTTT	CASGGDVRTEAFF
TRBV7-3	.	TRBD1	TRBJ1-1	TGTGCCAGCAGCTTAACGGGGGACAGGGGGACTGAAGCTTTCTTT	CASSLTGDRGTEAFF